This entry lists 8 T cell receptor beta chains sequenced from one sample in a study of blood T cells in healthy people across ages (dated by TCRdb to 2015 to 2017). The library was prepared using 5' RACE. Instrument used: Illumina HiSeq 2500. A second PCR of about 6 to 12 cycles was performed with a sample-barcoded 5' primer and a J-beta primer mix. TCRdb cleaned the public reads at Q25 with fastp, built clones with MiXCR and kept in-frame beta chains. Rows merge per CDR3 protein into single entries with the most common DNA and genes. The sample records some 1.5 million distinct CDR3 sequences, roughly 30% of which are singletons. The ten largest clonotypes hold roughly 8% of the sample. The sample was blood. The receptors here all came from a woman aged 25-40 years in good health.

This clonotype was counted a few times. The V gene is TRBV28, the J gene TRBJ2-7; TRBD1 matches 7 bases. The V gene end was trimmed by 5 bases and the J gene end by 2 bases; junction bases not matched to a gene: 9. This CDR3 is 15 amino acids long. The germline V gene has CDR1 MDHEN and CDR2 SYDVKM. The CDR3 sequence is CASSAPGTVTYEQYF. In DNA form, the CDR3 reads TGTGCCAGCAGTGCACCCGGGACAGTCACCTACGAGCAGTACTTC.

The chain joins TRBV12-3 or TRBV12-4 to TRBJ2-3; D call uncertain. The V gene lost 0 bases and the J gene lost 15 bases, with 16 bases spanning the gap. The CDR3 covers 13 residues. The CDR3 loop is CASSLAGADTEYF. The CDR3 nucleotides are TGTGCCAGCAGTTTAGCCGGAGCAGATACGGAATATTTT.

This CDR3 is CASSYSGRAYYGYTF. CDR3 coding DNA: TGTGCCAGCAGTTACTCGGGCAGGGCTTACTATGGCTACACCTTC. The gene calls are TRBV6-2 or TRBV6-3 and TRBJ1-2, with a possible D match to TRBD1 (5 bases). V shed 0 bases and J shed 3 bases, with 11 bases lying between them. Germline V gives CDR1 MNHEY, CDR2 SVGEGT. The CDR3 is made up of 15 amino acids.

The chain carries TRBV6-2 or TRBV6-3 and TRBJ1-5; perhaps TRBD1 as D (6 bases). Per germline, CDR1 MNHEY and CDR2 SVGEGT. V was trimmed by 3 bases and J by 3 bases, leaving 15 bases between them. CDR3 length equals 16 residues. CDR3 sequence: CASSYSPDSLNQPQHF. The DNA for the CDR3 is TGTGCCAGCAGTTATAGCCCGGACAGTCTCAATCAGCCCCAGCATTTT.

This clonotype has just a few counts. V gene TRBV7-9 combines with J gene TRBJ2-4, with D unresolved. The germline V gene encodes CDR1 SEHNR and CDR2 FQNEAQ (reference sequence). This CDR3 region has 15 residues. The V end lost 3 bases, the J end lost 1 base, and 10 bases lay between the germline ends. The CDR3 DNA follows: TGTGCCAGCAGCTTGGGTGATGTTGCCAAAAACATTCAGTACTTC. Its protein product is CASSLGDVAKNIQYF.

The genes are TRBV7-2 and TRBJ1-5; D is undetermined. Trimming left V 4 bases short and J 7 bases short, with 14 bases between. The germline CDR1 and CDR2 sequences are SGHTA and FQGNSA. CDR3 length: 14 residues. The CDR3 DNA sequence: TGTGCCAGCAGCTCCCGGGCCCCGGGGCAGCCCCAGCATTTT. It codes for CASSSRAPGQPQHF.

This clonotype has more than one count but fewer than ten. This rearrangement joins TRBV11-2 to TRBJ2-1; 9 bases are shared with TRBD2. The CDR3 consists of 16 residues. Germline loops: CDR1 SGHAT, CDR2 FQNNGV. V was clipped by 3 bases and J by 4 bases; unmatched bases: 7. The DNA of the CDR3 is TGTGCCAGCAGCTTCGGTGCGGGGGGGCAGTACAATGAGCAGTTCTTC. Protein: CASSFGAGGQYNEQFF.

The J gene is TRBJ1-2, the V gene TRBV5-1; 8 nucleotides line up with TRBD1. This CDR3 spans 15 amino acids. Germline V gives CDR1 SGHRS, CDR2 YFSETQ. V was pared by 0 bases and J by 6 bases, with 7 bases of the junction left unmatched. The CDR3 DNA reads TGCGCCAGCAGCTTGGGGCAGGGGGCCTTGGATGGCTACACCTTC. Protein product: CASSLGQGALDGYTF.